A selection of T cell receptor beta chains follows, all from one sample in a study of T cells after yellow fever vaccination. TCRdb re-derived calls from the 5' RACE reads in MiXCR, one entry per CDR3 protein. The sample has hundreds of thousands of distinct CDR3 sequences, more than 9% seen once. The source material was PBMCs, sampled on the day of the yellow fever booster vaccination. Receptors originate from a man in his thirties or forties who received the YFV17D yellow fever vaccine. The CDR3 runs from the conserved cysteine through the conserved F or W. A D gene is named only where the DNA matches it firmly. Where a row states a size, it is once, few, many or the class of an expanded clone; other rows omit it.

CDR3 length	V gene	J gene	clone size	D gene	CDR3 protein	CDR3 DNA
14	TRBV6-2/TRBV6-3	TRBJ2-7	few	TRBD1	CASRESGGRYEQYF	TGTGCCAGCAGGGAGTCAGGGGGCCGGTACGAGCAGTACTTC
16	TRBV15	TRBJ2-3	few	TRBD2	CATSTLAGVGTDTQYF	TGTGCCACCAGCACCCTAGCGGGAGTAGGCACAGATACGCAGTATTTT
11	TRBV6-2/TRBV6-3	TRBJ1-2	few	-	CASIGVGGYTF	TGTGCCAGCATAGGAGTTGGGGGCTACACCTTC
15	TRBV5-1	TRBJ2-3	few	-	CASSLYGTATDTQYF	TGCGCCAGCAGCTTGTACGGAACCGCCACAGATACGCAGTATTTT
14	TRBV5-1	TRBJ2-3	many	-	CASRLPGNTDTQYF	TGCGCCAGCAGACTTCCGGGGAACACAGATACGCAGTATTTT
16	TRBV20-1	TRBJ2-1	-	TRBD2	CSARDPSGTSYNEQFF	TGCAGTGCTAGAGATCCTAGCGGGACCTCCTACAATGAGCAGTTCTTC
13	TRBV19	TRBJ2-5	-	-	CASSSSLQETQYF	TGTGCCAGTAGCTCGAGTCTACAAGAGACCCAGTACTTC
17	TRBV27	TRBJ2-1	few	-	CASRPFSRGTLYNEQFF	TGTGCCAGCAGGCCGTTCTCCCGGGGAACACTCTACAATGAGCAGTTCTTC
14	TRBV6-1	TRBJ2-3	-	-	CASSPRGATDTQYF	TGTGCCAGCAGTCCCCGTGGGGCCACAGATACGCAGTATTTT
13	TRBV24-1	TRBJ2-2	few	-	CATSDENTGELFF	TGTGCCACCAGTGATGAAAACACCGGGGAGCTGTTTTTT
16	TRBV7-9	TRBJ2-4	-	-	CASSLGQVGVKNIQYF	TGTGCCAGCAGCTTAGGTCAGGTTGGAGTCAAAAACATTCAGTACTTC
12	TRBV20-1	TRBJ2-7	-	-	CSARVSSYEQYF	TGCAGTGCTAGGGTCTCCTCCTACGAGCAGTACTTC
15	TRBV20-1	TRBJ2-3	few	-	CSAIIRASGTDTQYF	TGCAGTGCGATAATCCGAGCTAGCGGCACAGATACGCAGTATTTT
11	TRBV4-2	TRBJ2-1	-	-	CATQGGNEQFF	TGTGCCACCCAAGGGGGCAATGAGCAGTTCTTC
11	TRBV20-1	TRBJ2-7	few	-	CSADKSYEQYF	TGCAGTGCTGATAAATCCTACGAGCAGTACTTC
14	TRBV5-1	TRBJ2-3	many	TRBD1	CASFPGQEKDTQYF	TGCGCCAGCTTTCCGGGACAGGAGAAAGATACGCAGTATTTT
15	TRBV7-2	TRBJ2-7	-	TRBD2	CASRLMLAGVSEQYF	TGTGCCAGCAGATTAATGCTAGCGGGAGTTAGCGAGCAGTACTTC
12	TRBV12-3/TRBV12-4	TRBJ1-5	many	-	CASSQGYQPQHF	TGTGCCAGCAGTCAGGGTTATCAGCCCCAGCATTTT
15	TRBV20-1	TRBJ2-5	-	-	CSARPGRDHQETQYF	TGCAGTGCTCGTCCGGGGCGGGACCACCAAGAGACCCAGTACTTC
14	TRBV29-1	TRBJ2-2	-	TRBD2	CSVNLGGVTGELFF	TGCAGCGTTAACCTGGGAGGGGTCACCGGGGAGCTGTTTTTT
17	TRBV27	TRBJ2-7	-	-	CASSLGPGIGGNYEQYF	TGTGCCAGCAGTTTAGGCCCGGGGATTGGGGGAAACTACGAGCAGTACTTC
15	TRBV20-1	TRBJ1-5	many	-	CSARVSEGSGQPQHF	TGCAGTGCTAGAGTTTCGGAGGGATCGGGTCAGCCCCAGCATTTT
13	TRBV12-3/TRBV12-4	TRBJ2-5	few	-	CASSPTAVETQYF	TGTGCCAGCAGTCCAACTGCTGTCGAGACCCAGTACTTC
15	TRBV7-9	TRBJ1-1	-	-	CASSPRSAVAKPAFF	TGTGCCAGCAGCCCCCGGTCGGCGGTCGCAAAACCAGCTTTCTTT
21	TRBV5-1	TRBJ2-1	-	TRBD2	CASSLGFGFSGSSRSYNEQFF	TGCGCCAGCAGCTTGGGTTTTGGATTTAGCGGGAGCTCACGCTCCTACAATGAGCAGTTCTTC
13	TRBV20-1	TRBJ1-2	few	-	CSASVGANYGYTF	TGCAGTGCTAGTGTCGGAGCTAACTATGGCTACACCTTC
14	TRBV3-1	TRBJ2-1	-	-	CASSQPRPNNEQFF	TGTGCCAGCAGCCAACCCCGACCAAACAATGAGCAGTTCTTC
15	TRBV12-3/TRBV12-4	TRBJ1-2	-	TRBD1	CASSSTPGQGSGYTF	TGTGCCAGCAGTTCCACACCGGGACAGGGGTCCGGCTACACCTTC
18	TRBV16	TRBJ1-5	few	TRBD1	CASSPRDRTSPGNQPQHF	TGTGCCAGCAGCCCAAGGGACAGAACGTCACCTGGCAATCAGCCCCAGCATTTT
14	TRBV6-5	TRBJ1-1	few	TRBD1	CASSYTGGGTEAFF	TGTGCCAGCAGTTACACAGGGGGGGGGACTGAAGCTTTCTTT